This T cell receptor (beta chain) was identified during a study of early T cells in non-severe SARS-CoV-2 infection (dated by TCRdb to the early 2020s). In the study overall: Because TCR sequencing relied on bulk RNA taken from unsorted whole blood, pairing of alpha and beta chains was not possible.

As to this clonotype: What antigen it recognizes has not been identified. Base qualities are not at hand, and no much larger clone is one base apart.

This was a case-control study nested in a cohort of healthcare workers in London, UK, who had nasopharyngeal swab PCR tests and blood samples taken every week. Healthcare workers were recruited during the week of the UK lockdown, between 23 and 31 March 2020, and followed weekly for up to roughly 15 weeks. Per the germline V gene, SGHAT is the CDR1 and FQNNGV is the CDR2. The CDR3 runs 14 amino acids, cysteine and phenylalanine included. The CDR3 DNA has 42 bases and is translated from base 1. Between the V and J ends, shortened by 7 bases and 7 bases respectively, the junction contains 20 bases. Library creation used 5' RACE. This sample was sequenced with a NextSeq 500. The TCR library protocol attached unique molecular identifiers to individual cDNA molecules to correct for sequencing error and PCR bias. Sequencing covered both TCR alpha and beta chains, and within each sample the abundances of alpha and beta sequences were tightly co-correlated. For the original study's pipeline: Decombinator V4 was used to perform V gene, J gene and CDR3 annotation of TCR sequences. TCRs were defined as expanded if a significant change between any two time points was detected under a Poisson model with p below 0.0001. Abundances of TCRs were expressed as counts per million after normalisation to the total number of TCRs sequenced in each sample. TRAV1-2 paired with TRAJ12, TRAJ20 or TRAJ33 defined MAIT TCRs, while TRAV10 paired with TRAJ18 defined iNKT TCRs. VDJdb, accessed 1 November 2021, was searched for CMV, EBV and SARS-CoV-2 annotated TCRs, with TCRs annotated for multiple antigens excluded. TCRdb reworked the public reads: Q25 trimming with fastp, MiXCR clone assembly, productive beta chains retained. One record per CDR3 amino acid sequence lists the most common genes and DNA. TCRdb, not the authors, supplied the V and J calls. Across this sample there are 90,000 to 130,000 distinct CDR3 sequences, with around 12% seen only once. The ten top clones hold 3% to 4.5% of the sample.

Overall results and qualifications from the work: VDJdb matching was skewed toward anti-spike CD8 responses and likely underestimated virus-specific expansions, missing private and CD4 specificities.

The receptor comes from an adult who was a healthcare worker with PCR-confirmed SARS-CoV-2 infection or an uninfected control (not recorded which). Here the chain combines TRBV11-2 and TRBJ2-7, and the D gene may be TRBD1, 5 bases matching. Sequenced material: whole blood, taken at baseline. The CDR3: CASTHPRRTWEQYF. The DNA is as follows: TGTGCCAGCACACACCCACGTAGGACATGGGAGCAGTACTTC. With all but the CDR3 taken from the reference TRBV11-2 and TRBJ2-7 genes, the full variable domain is: EAGVAQSPRYKIIEKRQSVAFWCNPISGHATLYWYQQILGQGPKLLIQFQNNGVVDDSQLPKDRFSAERLKGVDSTLKIQPAKLEDSAVYLCASTHPRRTWEQYFGPGTRLTVT.